This T cell receptor beta chain was sequenced in a study of Graves' ophthalmopathy and Graves' hyperthyroidism. This clonotype was counted between two and nine times. Its matching antigen is unknown. General study results and limits: Among expanded thyroid clonotypes above 0.001 frequency, most also occurred in blood.

Scientists amplified the TCR beta CDR3 regions from RNA transcripts. HTBI primers were employed in first-round RT-PCR, then a second-round multiplex PCR followed. TCRdb processed the multiplex PCR reads anew with MiXCR; each CDR3 protein has one entry. The sample lists over 450,000 distinct CDR3 sequences, roughly an eighth occurring once. Ophthalmopathy donors were characterized by moderate-to-severe activity, CAS of at least 3, NOSPECS of at least 4, and duration under 3 months. Thyroid ultrasound, orbital computed tomography, TRAb, serum thyroxine and clinical symptoms formed the basis of diagnosis. What supplied the PBMCs was roughly 11 ml of fresh peripheral blood. Germline CDR1 MDHEN, CDR2 SYDVKM. The CDR3 loop spans 15 amino acids. Trimming shortened V by 4 bases and J by 2 bases, and 13 bases separated the two germline ends.

This receptor was identified in a woman under 40 with Graves' ophthalmopathy. The chain carries TRBV28 and TRBJ2-3; D is possibly TRBD2 (6 bases). Sequencing was done on a sample of blood. CDR3 sequence: CASSSGTGDTDTQYF. In DNA, the CDR3 is TGTGCCAGCAGTTCCGGTACGGGAGACACAGATACGCAGTATTTT.